These 2 T cell receptor beta chains originate from one sample sequenced in a study of OX40 agonist ivuxolimab in advanced cancers. The library was obtained by the immunoSEQ multiplex PCR assay. TCRdb took over this immuneACCESS table, retaining in-frame rearrangements with V and J assigned. Such tables are incomplete; in checked studies, under half of the missing clones stem from an unresolved V gene, and the remainder is unexplained. Across this sample there are approximately 79,000 clones, with about 92% seen only once. 6.5% to 9.5% of the sample is in the top ten clones. The material sequenced was CD4+ or CD8+ T cells sorted from blood, taken in a trial of the OX40 agonist ivuxolimab. The receptors were gathered from an adult with an advanced solid tumor such as melanoma, head and neck, liver or kidney cancer.

This chain links TRBV4-1 with TRBJ2-1; D is ambiguous. The CDR3 is 14 amino acids. The germline V gene encodes CDR1 MGHRA and CDR2 YSYEKL. The V and J ends lost 0 bases and 8 bases respectively, with 11 bases between them. The CDR3 DNA is TGCGCCAGCAGCCAAGATATCGTTATGGATGAGCAGTTCTTC. Translated: CASSQDIVMDEQFF.

The V gene is TRBV9, the J gene TRBJ2-1; D possibly matches TRBD1 or TRBD2 (6 bases each). Germline CDR1 and CDR2: SGDLS and YYNGEE. The V gene lost 0 bases and the J gene lost 4 bases, with 11 bases spanning the gap. The CDR3 sequence is 15 residues long. In DNA form, the CDR3 reads TGTGCCAGCAGCGTAGGGGGGGCACAGTACAATGAGCAGTTCTTC. Translated: CASSVGGAQYNEQFF.